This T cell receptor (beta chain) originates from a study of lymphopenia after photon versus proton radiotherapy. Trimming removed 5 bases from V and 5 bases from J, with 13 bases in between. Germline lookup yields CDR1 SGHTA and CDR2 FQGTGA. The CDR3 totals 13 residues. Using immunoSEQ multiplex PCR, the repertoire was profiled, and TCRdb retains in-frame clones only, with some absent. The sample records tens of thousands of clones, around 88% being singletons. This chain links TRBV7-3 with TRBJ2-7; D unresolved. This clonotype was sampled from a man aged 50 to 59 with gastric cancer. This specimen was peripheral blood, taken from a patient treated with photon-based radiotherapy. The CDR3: CASSRSGVDEQYF. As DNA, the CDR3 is TGTGCCAGCAGCCGATCAGGAGTCGACGAGCAGTACTTC.